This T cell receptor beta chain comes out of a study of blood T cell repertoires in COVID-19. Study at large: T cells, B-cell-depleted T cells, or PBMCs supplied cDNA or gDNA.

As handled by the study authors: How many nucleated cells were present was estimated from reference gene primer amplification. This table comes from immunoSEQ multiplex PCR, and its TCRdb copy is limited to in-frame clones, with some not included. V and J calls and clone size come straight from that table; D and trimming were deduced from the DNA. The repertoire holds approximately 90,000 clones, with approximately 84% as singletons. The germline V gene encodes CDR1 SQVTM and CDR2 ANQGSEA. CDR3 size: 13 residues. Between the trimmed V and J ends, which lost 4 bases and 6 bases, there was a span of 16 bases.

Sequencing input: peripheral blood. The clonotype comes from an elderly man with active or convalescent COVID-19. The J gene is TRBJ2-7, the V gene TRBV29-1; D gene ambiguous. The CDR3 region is CSVAESPRGEQYF. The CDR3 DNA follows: TGCAGCGTTGCCGAGTCCCCCCGCGGCGAGCAGTACTTC.